Below, 28 T cell receptor beta chains from the same sample are listed, as sequenced in a study of long-term antiretroviral therapy in people with HIV. Sequencing relied on immunoSEQ assay v3.0, run at survey level. The data were produced by immunoSEQ multiplex PCR, yet TCRdb's version contains in-frame clones alone and is incomplete. The sample contains 20,000 or so clones, 87% of which appear only once. This sample comprised unsorted PBMCs, obtained 1.8 years before starting antiretroviral therapy. The receptors come from a man aged 45-65 years with HIV.

This chain joins TRBV5-5 and TRBJ1-2; D unresolved. V was clipped by 4 bases and J by 4 bases, with 14 bases between them. The CDR3 is made up of 14 amino acids. The V gene's germline CDR1 is SGHKS and CDR2 YYEKEE (reference sequence). CDR3 protein: CASSLESSLYGYTF. The CDR3, as DNA: TGTGCCAGCAGCCTGGAGAGTTCCCTCTATGGCTACACCTTC.

The CDR3 DNA reads as TGTGCCAGCACCCTTCTTCCTTCGGACACTGAAGCTTTCTTT. Residues: CASTLLPSDTEAFF. The V gene is TRBV7-2, the J gene TRBJ1-1; the D is unclear. CDR1 is SGHTA and CDR2 is FQGNSA in the germline V gene. This CDR3 spans 14 amino acids. V lost 7 bases and J lost 3, with 15 bases in between.

The rearrangement joins TRBV9 to TRBJ2-7; D gene unclear. This CDR3 is built from 14 residues. CDR1 and CDR2 from the germline V gene are SGDLS and YYNGEE. Trimming removed 0 bases from V and 3 bases from J, with 10 bases in between. The CDR3 sequence is CASSVVGSGYEQYF. The CDR3 DNA reads as TGTGCCAGCAGCGTAGTAGGGTCAGGCTACGAGCAGTACTTC.

CDR3 residues: CASSLVVSVFYEQYF. The CDR3 bases are TGTGCCAGCAGCTTAGTAGTTTCGGTCTTCTACGAGCAGTACTTC. This chain joins TRBV11-2 and TRBJ2-7, with unresolved D. Germline values: CDR1 SGHAT, CDR2 FQNNGV. The CDR3 is made up of 15 amino acids. V was cut by 1 base and J by 3 bases, with 13 bases left in between.

This clone was picked up one time. The rearrangement uses TRBV21-1 and TRBJ1-2. TRBV21-1 is a documented pseudogene. The CDR3 runs to 16 residues. CDR3 sequence: CASNLLPPGTRNGYTF. Written as DNA, the CDR3 is TGTGCCAGCAACCTATTACCCCCCGGGACCCGGAATGGCTACACCTTC.

This clone came up once. DNA for the CDR3: TGCGCCAGCAGCTTAACAGAGAACACCGGGGAGCTGTTTTTT. The encoded protein is CASSLTENTGELFF. The J gene is TRBJ2-2, the V gene TRBV5-1, with no clear D. Germline assignment: CDR1 SGHRS and CDR2 YFSETQ. The V end was cut by 2 bases, the J end by 1 base, with 6 bases between. This CDR3 region has 14 residues.

CDR3 nucleotide sequence: TGTGCCAGCAGCTTAATTTCGCCTAGATCGTCCGGGGAGCTGTTTTTT. As protein: CASSLISPRSSGELFF. The chain has TRBV7-2 and TRBJ2-2; D remains ambiguous. Trimming removed 2 bases from V and 6 bases from J, with 16 bases in between. Germline V gene lookup returns CDR1 SGHTA and CDR2 FQGNSA. The CDR3 runs to 16 residues.

CDR3 coding DNA: TGCGCCACCTTGGACAGGGGTAAGTACGAGCAGTACTTC. This translates into CATLDRGKYEQYF. The chain couples TRBV23-1 to TRBJ2-7, with TRBD1 matching over 9 bases. TRBV23-1 is sorted into the ORF group, with uncertain function. This CDR3 region has 13 residues. Germline trimming cut 10 bases from V and 4 bases from J; bases unmatched to any gene: 8.

Note on this clone: Mismatch with germline at one junction end may stem from a read error. V is TRBV6-1 and J is TRBJ1-3, with D possibly being TRBD1 (5 bases). The CDR3 consists of 16 residues. Germline V gene sequence: CDR1 MNHNS, CDR2 SASEGT. The CDR3 sequence is CASSELGRLAGNTIYF. DNA for the CDR3: TGTGCCAGCAGTGAACTGGGGCGGCTGGCTGGAAATACCATATATTTT.

The chain joins TRBV11-2 to TRBJ2-6; unclear D gene. The V end was cut by 5 bases, the J end by 1 base, with 9 bases between. Per the germline V gene, CDR1 is SGHAT and CDR2 is FQNNGV. The CDR3 is 15 amino acids. The DNA for the CDR3 is TGTGCCAGCAGCCTACTTCAGTCTGGGGCCAACGTCCTGACTTTC. Encoded protein: CASSLLQSGANVLTF.

V is TRBV29-1 and J is TRBJ1-4; D is possibly TRBD1 (5 bases). This CDR3 has 15 residues. Trimming cost V 0 bases and J 7 bases, with 15 bases left between them. Germline assignment: CDR1 SQVTM and CDR2 ANQGSEA. The CDR3, as DNA: TGCAGCGTTGAAGATCTGCAAGGCGGGGGTGAAAAACTGTTTTTT. It codes for CSVEDLQGGGEKLFF. Full variable domain (remainder filled in from reference TRBV29-1 and TRBJ1-4): SAVISQKPSRDICQRGTSLTIQCQVDSQVTMMFWYRQQPGQSLTLIATANQGSEATYESGFVIDKFPISRPNLTFSTLTVSNMSPEDSSIYLCSVEDLQGGGEKLFFGSGTQLSVL.

The V call is TRBV7-9, the J call TRBJ2-7; D is undetermined. CDR3 length: 14 amino acids. The V gene's germline CDR1 is SEHNR and CDR2 FQNEAQ (reference sequence). V was trimmed by 2 bases and J by 2 bases, leaving 10 bases between them. CDR3 DNA: TGTGCCAGCAGCTTAAAAGGACCCGCCTACGAGCAGTACTTC. It yields the protein CASSLKGPAYEQYF.

The chain is built from TRBV6-5 and TRBJ2-3; 11 bases map to TRBD2. The CDR3 runs 15 residues. Germline CDR1 and CDR2: MNHEY and SVGAGI. V shed 6 bases, J shed 6 bases, and the junction held 8 bases outside the gene matches. The CDR3 sequence: CASSQTGLAGDTQYF. The CDR3 DNA reads as TGTGCCAGCAGCCAAACCGGACTAGCGGGTGATACGCAGTATTTT.

This chain connects TRBV5-1 to TRBJ2-2, with 7 bases lining up with TRBD2. With 4 bases clipped from V and 1 base from J, the junction kept 7 bases outside the gene matches. The CDR3 sequence is 16 residues long. Germline V CDR1 and CDR2: SGHRS, YFSETQ. CDR3 DNA: TGCGCCAGCAGCCCGATCGGCGGGAGGAACACCGGGGAGCTGTTTTTT. It yields the protein CASSPIGGRNTGELFF. The variable domain in full, completed from reference TRBV5-1 and TRBJ2-2, reads KAGVTQTPRYLIKTRGQQVTLSCSPISGHRSVSWYQQTPGQGLQFLFEYFSETQRNKGNFPGRFSGRQFSNSRSEMNVSTLELGDSALYLCASSPIGGRNTGELFFGEGSRLTVL.

The chain carries TRBV4-1 and TRBJ2-3; 10 bases map to TRBD2. This CDR3 spans 17 amino acids. CDR1 MGHRA and CDR2 YSYEKL come from the germline V gene. V was clipped by 2 bases and J by 2 bases; unmatched bases: 7. CDR3 sequence (DNA): TGCGCCAGCAGCCAAAATCCAGCGGGAGGGTCCACAGATACGCAGTATTTT. Translating it yields CASSQNPAGGSTDTQYF.

The rearrangement links TRBV5-1 to TRBJ2-3; 9 positions match TRBD2. The germline V gene has CDR1 SGHRS and CDR2 YFSETQ. V lost 2 bases, J lost 0 bases, and 1 base stayed unmatched. The CDR3 length is 15 residues. The CDR3 coding sequence is TGCGCCAGCAGCTTTAGCGGGGGAAGCACAGATACGCAGTATTTT. This sequence encodes CASSFSGGSTDTQYF.

V and J are TRBV19 and TRBJ2-7; 10 nucleotides align to TRBD2. CDR1 and CDR2 (germline): LNHDA, SQIVND (reference sequence). The CDR3 sequence is 13 residues long. With 10 bases clipped from V and 2 bases from J, the junction kept 5 bases outside the gene matches. CDR3 DNA: TGTGCCACCAGGACTAGCGGTACCTACGAGCAGTACTTC. It yields the protein CATRTSGTYEQYF.

This clone came up once. The chain employs TRBV4-2 and TRBJ2-7; D unclear. In germline, CDR1 is LGHNA, CDR2 YNFKEQ. V dropped 0 bases and J dropped 0 bases, with 12 bases sitting between them. This CDR3 spans 16 amino acids. CDR3: CASSQEQNTPSYEQYF. The CDR3 DNA follows: TGTGCCAGCAGCCAAGAGCAGAACACTCCCTCCTACGAGCAGTACTTC.

The genes are TRBV18 and TRBJ1-1; D is undetermined. The length of the CDR3 is 14 residues. Germline CDR1 and CDR2: KGHSH and LQKENI. V lost 5 bases, J lost 0 bases, and 10 bases lay in between. The CDR3 here is CASSRHSMNTEAFF. The CDR3 region has the DNA TGTGCCAGCTCAAGACATTCCATGAACACTGAAGCTTTCTTT.

This chain connects TRBV5-1 to TRBJ2-1; TRBD2 agrees at 8 bases. Looked up from germline, CDR1 is SGHRS and CDR2 is YFSETQ. The ends lost 0 bases at V and 2 bases at J; junction bases unmatched: 4. This CDR3 comprises 16 residues. The CDR3 here is CASSLAATSAYNEQFF. CDR3 sequence (DNA): TGCGCCAGCAGCTTGGCAGCGACTAGCGCCTACAATGAGCAGTTCTTC.

The rearrangement links TRBV12-5 to TRBJ1-1, with D perhaps matching TRBD1 (5 bases). V gave up 6 bases and J gave up 6 bases, with 14 bases separating them. CDR3 length: 13 residues. From germline, CDR1 is LGHNT and CDR2 FRNRAP. CDR3 nucleotides: TGTGCTAGTGGGAAAGACAGTAGCGCTGAAGCTTTCTTT. Amino acid sequence: CASGKDSSAEAFF.

The chain joins TRBV29-1 to TRBJ2-3; 10 bases fit TRBD2. Per the germline V gene, CDR1 is SQVTM and CDR2 is ANQGSEA. This CDR3 has 16 residues. J gave up 2 bases and V 3 bases, and 8 bases lay outside the gene matches. This CDR3 is CSVEELAGYTTDTQYF. The CDR3 coding sequence is TGCAGCGTTGAGGAACTAGCGGGATACACCACAGATACGCAGTATTTT.

The chain joins TRBV13 to TRBJ2-4; TRBD2 matches 9 bases. Unmatched junction bases numbered 4, after V lost 1 base and J lost 0 bases. The CDR3 covers 17 residues. Germline V CDR1 and CDR2: PRHDT, FYEKMQ (reference sequence). CDR3 in DNA: TGTGCCAGCAGCTTAGCCGGACTAGCGCTAGCCAAAAACATTCAGTACTTC. Translating it yields CASSLAGLALAKNIQYF.

The CDR3 here is CASSVSRYSNQPQHF. Written as DNA, the CDR3 is TGTGCCAGCAGTGTCTCTCGGTATAGCAATCAGCCCCAGCATTTT. The chain carries TRBV2 and TRBJ1-5; D not certain. CDR3 length: 15 amino acids. CDR1 and CDR2 from the germline V gene are SNHLY and FYNNEI. V lost 4 bases and J lost 0, with 10 bases in between.

The chain employs TRBV7-9 and TRBJ2-7; D possibly uses TRBD1 or TRBD2 (5 bases each). Trimming stripped 4 bases from V and 6 bases from J, with 19 bases between. Germline CDR1 reads SEHNR; CDR2 reads FQNEAQ (reference sequence). The CDR3 totals 15 residues. CDR3 coding DNA: TGTGCCAGCAGCTACCGGGACCCCCAATTGAGCGAGCAGTACTTC. Its protein is CASSYRDPQLSEQYF.

V and J are TRBV4-3 and TRBJ2-7; 8 nucleotides agree with TRBD2. V was clipped by 1 base and J by 0 bases; unmatched bases: 5. Germline V CDR1 and CDR2: LGHNA, YSLEER. The CDR3 spans 16 residues. Here the CDR3 reads CASSQVGGGSSYEQYF. The CDR3 DNA reads TGCGCCAGCAGCCAAGTTGGCGGGGGGAGCTCCTACGAGCAGTACTTC.

This rearrangement joins TRBV7-3 to TRBJ1-1; 8 bases map to TRBD1. V was clipped by 5 bases and J by 7 bases; unmatched bases: 3. Germline-derived CDR1 and CDR2 are SGHTA and FQGTGA. The CDR3 extends over 12 amino acids. CDR3 protein: CASSPGQGEAFF. The CDR3 region has the DNA TGTGCCAGCAGCCCTGGACAGGGTGAAGCTTTCTTT.

CDR3 in DNA: TGTGCCAGTAGTCTCAGCTTCAGCGGGAGTAGCTCCTACGAGCAGTACTTC. Protein sequence: CASSLSFSGSSSYEQYF. The chain couples TRBV19 to TRBJ2-7; TRBD2 agrees at 8 bases. V lost 5 bases to trimming and J lost 0 bases; unmatched junction nucleotides: 12. In germline, CDR1 is LNHDA, CDR2 SQIVND (reference sequence). The CDR3 loop spans 17 amino acids.